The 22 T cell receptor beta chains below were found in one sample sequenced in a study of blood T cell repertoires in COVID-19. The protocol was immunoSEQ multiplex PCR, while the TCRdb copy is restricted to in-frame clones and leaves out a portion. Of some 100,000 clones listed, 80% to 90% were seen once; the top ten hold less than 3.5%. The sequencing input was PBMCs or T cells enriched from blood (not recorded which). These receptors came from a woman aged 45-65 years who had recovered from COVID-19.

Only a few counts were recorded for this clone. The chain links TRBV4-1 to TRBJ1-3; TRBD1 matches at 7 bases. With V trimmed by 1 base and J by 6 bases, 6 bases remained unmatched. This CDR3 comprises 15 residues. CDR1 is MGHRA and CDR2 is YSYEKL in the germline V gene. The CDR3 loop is CASSQVGTALNTIYF. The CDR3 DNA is TGCGCCAGCAGCCAAGTGGGGACAGCCCTAAACACCATATATTTT.

CDR3 region: CASSLGAGPMNTEAFF. In DNA, the CDR3 is TGTGCCAGCAGCTTAGGCGCGGGCCCGATGAACACTGAAGCTTTCTTT. V is TRBV11-2 and J is TRBJ1-1; the D is unclear. CDR1 is SGHAT and CDR2 is FQNNGV in the germline V gene. The CDR3 has 16 amino acids. The V and J ends lost 1 base and 0 bases respectively, with 12 bases between them.

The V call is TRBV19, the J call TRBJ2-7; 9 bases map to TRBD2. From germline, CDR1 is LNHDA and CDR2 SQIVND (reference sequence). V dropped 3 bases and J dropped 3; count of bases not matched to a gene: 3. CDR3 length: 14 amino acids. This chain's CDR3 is CASSMIAGDYEQYF. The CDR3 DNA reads TGTGCCAGTAGTATGATAGCGGGAGACTACGAGCAGTACTTC. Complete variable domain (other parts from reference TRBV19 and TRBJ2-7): DGGITQSPKYLFRKEGQNVTLSCEQNLNHDAMYWYRQDPGQGLRLIYYSQIVNDFQKGDIAEGYSVSREKKESFPLTVTSAQKNPTAFYLCASSMIAGDYEQYFGPGTRLTVT.

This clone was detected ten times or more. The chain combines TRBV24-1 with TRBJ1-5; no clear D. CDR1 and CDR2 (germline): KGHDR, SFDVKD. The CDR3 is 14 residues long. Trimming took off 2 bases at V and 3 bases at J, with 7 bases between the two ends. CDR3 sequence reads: CATSDWQYNQPQHF. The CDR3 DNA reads TGTGCCACCAGTGATTGGCAGTACAATCAGCCCCAGCATTTT.

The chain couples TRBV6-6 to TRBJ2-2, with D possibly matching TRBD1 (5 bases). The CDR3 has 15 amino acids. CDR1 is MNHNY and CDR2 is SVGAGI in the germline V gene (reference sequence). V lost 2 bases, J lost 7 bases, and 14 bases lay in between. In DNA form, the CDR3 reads TGTGCCAGCAGTTACCTTCTCCCCGGACACGGGGAGCTGTTTTTT. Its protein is CASSYLLPGHGELFF.

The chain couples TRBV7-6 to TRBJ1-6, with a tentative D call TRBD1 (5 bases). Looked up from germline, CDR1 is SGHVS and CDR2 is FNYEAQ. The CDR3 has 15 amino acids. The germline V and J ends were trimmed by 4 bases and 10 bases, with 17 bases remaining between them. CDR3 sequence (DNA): TGTGCCAGCAGCTGGGGGGGAGCGCCGGGGTCACCCCTCCACTTT. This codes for CASSWGGAPGSPLHF.

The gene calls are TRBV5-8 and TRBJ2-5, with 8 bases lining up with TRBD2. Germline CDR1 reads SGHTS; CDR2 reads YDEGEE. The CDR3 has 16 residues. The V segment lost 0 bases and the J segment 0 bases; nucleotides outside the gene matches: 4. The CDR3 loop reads CASSLEGTRNQETQYF. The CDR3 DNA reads TGTGCCAGCAGCTTGGAAGGGACTAGGAACCAAGAGACCCAGTACTTC.

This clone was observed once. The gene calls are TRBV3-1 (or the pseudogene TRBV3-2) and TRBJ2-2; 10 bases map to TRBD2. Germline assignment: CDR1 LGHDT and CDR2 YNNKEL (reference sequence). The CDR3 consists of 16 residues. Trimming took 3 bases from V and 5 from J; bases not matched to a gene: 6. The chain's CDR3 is CASSHLAGVDTGELFF. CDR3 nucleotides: TGTGCCAGCAGCCACCTAGCGGGGGTGGATACCGGGGAGCTGTTTTTT.

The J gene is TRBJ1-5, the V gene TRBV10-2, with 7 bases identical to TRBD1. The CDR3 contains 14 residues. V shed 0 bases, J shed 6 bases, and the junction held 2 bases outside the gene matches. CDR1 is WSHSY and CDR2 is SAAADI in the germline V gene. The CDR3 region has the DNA TGCGCCAGCAGTGAGTCCAGGGGGGCTCAGCCCCAGCATTTT. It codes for CASSESRGAQPQHF.

CDR3 DNA sequence: TGCGCCAGCAGCCAAGTTACGACAGGGAGGAACAACTCACCCCTCCACTTT. Amino acids: CASSQVTTGRNNSPLHF. The J gene is TRBJ1-6, the V gene TRBV4-1; 7 bases fit TRBD1. The CDR3 runs 17 residues. With 1 base clipped from V and 10 bases from J, the junction kept 13 bases outside the gene matches. Germline assignment: CDR1 MGHRA and CDR2 YSYEKL.

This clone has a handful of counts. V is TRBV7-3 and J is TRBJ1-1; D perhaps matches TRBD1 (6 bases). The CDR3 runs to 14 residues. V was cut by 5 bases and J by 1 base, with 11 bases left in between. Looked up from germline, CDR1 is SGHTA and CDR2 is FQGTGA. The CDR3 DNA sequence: TGTGCCAGCAGCCAAGGGGGTAGGAACACTGAAGCTTTCTTT. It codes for CASSQGGRNTEAFF.

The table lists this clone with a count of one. The CDR3 spells CAISEGAWDTGELFF. CDR3 coding DNA: TGTGCCATCAGTGAGGGGGCCTGGGACACCGGGGAGCTGTTTTTT. This chain joins TRBV10-3 and TRBJ2-2; maybe TRBD1 (5 bases). The CDR3 contains 15 residues. Germline V gives CDR1 ENHRY, CDR2 SYGVKD. The V end was cut by 2 bases, the J end by 3 bases, with 10 bases between.

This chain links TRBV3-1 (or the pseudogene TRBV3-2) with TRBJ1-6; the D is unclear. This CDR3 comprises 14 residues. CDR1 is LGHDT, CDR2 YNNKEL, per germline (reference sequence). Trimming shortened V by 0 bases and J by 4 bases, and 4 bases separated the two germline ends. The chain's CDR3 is CASSQDPYNSPLHF. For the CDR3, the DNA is TGTGCCAGCAGCCAAGATCCTTATAATTCACCCCTCCACTTT.

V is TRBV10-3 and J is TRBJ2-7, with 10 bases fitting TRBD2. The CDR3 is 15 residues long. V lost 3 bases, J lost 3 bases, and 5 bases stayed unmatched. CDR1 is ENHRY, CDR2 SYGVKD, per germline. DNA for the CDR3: TGTGCCATCAGTGACGCTAGCGGGGGTAACTACGAGCAGTACTTC. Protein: CAISDASGGNYEQYF.

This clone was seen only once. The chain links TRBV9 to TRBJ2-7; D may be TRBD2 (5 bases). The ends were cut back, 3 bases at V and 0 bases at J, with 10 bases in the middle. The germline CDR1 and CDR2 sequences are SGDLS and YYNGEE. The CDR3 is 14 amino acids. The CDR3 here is CASSESGISYEQYF. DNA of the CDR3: TGTGCCAGCAGCGAGAGCGGAATCTCCTACGAGCAGTACTTC.

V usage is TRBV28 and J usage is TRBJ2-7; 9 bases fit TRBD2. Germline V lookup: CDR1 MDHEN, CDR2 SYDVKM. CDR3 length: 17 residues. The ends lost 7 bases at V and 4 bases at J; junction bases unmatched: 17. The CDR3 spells CASIPTRPGLAAYEQYF. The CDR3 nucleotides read TGTGCCAGCATCCCTACACGACCGGGACTAGCTGCTTACGAGCAGTACTTC.

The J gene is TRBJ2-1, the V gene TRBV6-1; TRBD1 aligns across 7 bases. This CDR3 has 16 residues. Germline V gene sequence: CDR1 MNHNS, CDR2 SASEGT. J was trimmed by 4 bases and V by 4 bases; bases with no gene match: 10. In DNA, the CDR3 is TGTGCCAGCAGTGCCCCAACAGGGGTTGAGTACAATGAGCAGTTCTTC. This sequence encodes CASSAPTGVEYNEQFF.

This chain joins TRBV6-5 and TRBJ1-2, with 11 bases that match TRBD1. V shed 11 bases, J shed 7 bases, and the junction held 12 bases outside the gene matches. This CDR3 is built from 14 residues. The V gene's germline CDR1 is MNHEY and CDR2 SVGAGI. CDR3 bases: TGTGCCGCAGTGTCCTGGACAGGGGGCAGTGGCTACACCTTC. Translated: CAAVSWTGGSGYTF.

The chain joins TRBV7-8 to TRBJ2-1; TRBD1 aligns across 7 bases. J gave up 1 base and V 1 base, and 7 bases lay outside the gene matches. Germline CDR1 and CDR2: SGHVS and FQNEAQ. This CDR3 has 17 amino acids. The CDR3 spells CASSLVNPGQSYNEQFF. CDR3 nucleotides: TGTGCCAGCAGCTTAGTGAATCCGGGACAGTCCTACAATGAGCAGTTCTTC.

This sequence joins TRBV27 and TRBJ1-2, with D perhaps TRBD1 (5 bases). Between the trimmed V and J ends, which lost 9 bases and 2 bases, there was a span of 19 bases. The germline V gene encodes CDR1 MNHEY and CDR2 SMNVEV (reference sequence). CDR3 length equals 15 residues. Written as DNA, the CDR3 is TGTGCCAGTCAGGGCGGTTGGAGGGGCAACTATGGCTACACCTTC. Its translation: CASQGGWRGNYGYTF.

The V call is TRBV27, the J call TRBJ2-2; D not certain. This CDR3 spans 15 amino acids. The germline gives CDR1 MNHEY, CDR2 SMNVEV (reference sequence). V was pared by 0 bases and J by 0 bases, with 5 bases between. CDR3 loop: CASSLSAPNTGELFF. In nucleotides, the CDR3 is TGTGCCAGCAGTTTATCGGCCCCGAACACCGGGGAGCTGTTTTTT.

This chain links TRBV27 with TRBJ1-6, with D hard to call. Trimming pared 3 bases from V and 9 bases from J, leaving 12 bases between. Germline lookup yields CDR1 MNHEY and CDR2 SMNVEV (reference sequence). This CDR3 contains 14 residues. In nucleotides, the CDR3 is TGTGCCAGCAGTTTCCACGGAGTAAGTTCACCCCTCCACTTT. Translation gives CASSFHGVSSPLHF.